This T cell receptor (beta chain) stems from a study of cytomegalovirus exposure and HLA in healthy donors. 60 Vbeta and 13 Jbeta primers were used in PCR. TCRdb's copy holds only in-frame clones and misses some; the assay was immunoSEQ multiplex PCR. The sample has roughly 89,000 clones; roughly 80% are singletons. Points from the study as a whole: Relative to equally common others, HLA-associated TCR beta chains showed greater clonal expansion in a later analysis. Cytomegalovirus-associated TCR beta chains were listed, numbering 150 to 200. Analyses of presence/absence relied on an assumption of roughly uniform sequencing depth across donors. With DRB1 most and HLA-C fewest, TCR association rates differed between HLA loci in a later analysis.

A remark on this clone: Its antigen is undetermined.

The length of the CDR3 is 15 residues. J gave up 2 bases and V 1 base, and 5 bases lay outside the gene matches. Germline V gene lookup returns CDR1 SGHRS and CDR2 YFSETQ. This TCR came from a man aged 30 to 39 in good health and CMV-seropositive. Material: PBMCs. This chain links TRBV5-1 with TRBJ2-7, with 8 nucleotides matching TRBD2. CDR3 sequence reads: CASSLRRGAAYEQYF. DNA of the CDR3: TGCGCCAGCAGCTTGAGGCGGGGGGCCGCCTACGAGCAGTACTTC.